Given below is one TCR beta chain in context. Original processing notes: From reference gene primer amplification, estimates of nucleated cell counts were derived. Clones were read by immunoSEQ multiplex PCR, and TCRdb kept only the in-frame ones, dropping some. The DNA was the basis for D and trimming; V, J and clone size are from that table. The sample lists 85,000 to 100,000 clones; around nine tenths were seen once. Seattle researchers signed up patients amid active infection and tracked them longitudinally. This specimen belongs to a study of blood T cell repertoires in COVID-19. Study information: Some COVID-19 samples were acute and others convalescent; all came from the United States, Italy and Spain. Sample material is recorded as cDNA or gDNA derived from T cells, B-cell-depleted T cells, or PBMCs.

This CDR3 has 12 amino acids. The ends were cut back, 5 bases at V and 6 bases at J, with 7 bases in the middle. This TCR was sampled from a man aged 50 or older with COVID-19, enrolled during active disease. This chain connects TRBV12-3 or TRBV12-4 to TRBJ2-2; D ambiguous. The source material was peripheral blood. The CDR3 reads CASSAEAGELFF. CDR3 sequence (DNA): TGTGCCAGCAGTGCAGAGGCCGGGGAGCTGTTTTTT.